This TCR beta chain was captured in a study of T cell responses to AZD1222 COVID-19 vaccine. This CDR3 spans 16 amino acids. From germline, CDR1 is SGHDN and CDR2 FVKESK. V dropped 1 base and J dropped 0 bases, with 12 bases sitting between them. This clone was seen a few times. Sequencing used immunoSEQ multiplex PCR; TCRdb keeps in-frame clones, though not all of them. The sample has roughly 78,000 clones, roughly 80% seen once; the top ten hold 2.9%. The sequencing here drew on peripheral blood, taken on day 0 of AZD1222 vaccination. V and J are TRBV14 and TRBJ1-1; the D gene is possibly TRBD1 (6 bases). This clonotype was sampled from an adult in good health. The CDR3 DNA reads TGTGCCAGCAGCCAAGTTGCCGGGGGCCTGAACACTGAAGCTTTCTTT. Amino acids: CASSQVAGGLNTEAFF.